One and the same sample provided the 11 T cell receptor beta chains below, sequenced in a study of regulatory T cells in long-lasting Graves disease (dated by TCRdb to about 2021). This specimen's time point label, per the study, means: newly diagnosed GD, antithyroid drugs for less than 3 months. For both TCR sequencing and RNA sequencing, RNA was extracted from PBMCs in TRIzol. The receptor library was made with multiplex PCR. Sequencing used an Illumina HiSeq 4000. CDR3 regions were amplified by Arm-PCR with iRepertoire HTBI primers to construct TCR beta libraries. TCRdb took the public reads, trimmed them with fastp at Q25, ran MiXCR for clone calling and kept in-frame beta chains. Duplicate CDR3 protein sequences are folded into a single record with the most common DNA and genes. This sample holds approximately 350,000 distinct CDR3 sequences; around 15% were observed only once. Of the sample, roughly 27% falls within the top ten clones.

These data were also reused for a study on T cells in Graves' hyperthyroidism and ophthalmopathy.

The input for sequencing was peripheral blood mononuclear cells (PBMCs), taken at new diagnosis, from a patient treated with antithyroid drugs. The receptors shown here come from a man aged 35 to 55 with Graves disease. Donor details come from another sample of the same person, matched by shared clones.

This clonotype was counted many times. The CDR3 coding sequence is TGTGCCAGCAGCTCCCGTAGGTATACGCAGTATTTT. This codes for CASSSRRYTQYF. The chain is built from TRBV12-3 or TRBV12-4 and TRBJ2-3; no clear D. Trimming pared 6 bases from V and 7 bases from J, leaving 11 bases between. The CDR3 runs 12 residues.

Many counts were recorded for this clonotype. In nucleotides, the CDR3 is TGCGCCAGCAGCTTGGACAGAATGAACACTGAAGCTTTCTTT. This codes for CASSLDRMNTEAFF. The chain uses TRBV5-1 and TRBJ1-1; D unclear. The ends were cut back, 0 bases at V and 0 bases at J, with 6 bases in the middle. This CDR3 contains 14 residues. Germline CDR1 is SGHRS and CDR2 is YFSETQ.

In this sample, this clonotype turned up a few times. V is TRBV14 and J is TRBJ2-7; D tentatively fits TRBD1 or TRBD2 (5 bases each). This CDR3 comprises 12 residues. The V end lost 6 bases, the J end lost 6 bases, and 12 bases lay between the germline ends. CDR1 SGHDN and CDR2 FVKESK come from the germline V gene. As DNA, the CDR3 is TGTGCCAGCAGTCTCTATGGGGGCGAGCAGTACTTC. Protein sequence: CASSLYGGEQYF.

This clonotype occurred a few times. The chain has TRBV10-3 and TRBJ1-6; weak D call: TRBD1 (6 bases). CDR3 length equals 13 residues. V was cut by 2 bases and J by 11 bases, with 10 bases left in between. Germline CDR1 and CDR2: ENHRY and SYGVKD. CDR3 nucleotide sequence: TGTGCCATCAGTGAGGGACAGAGGACACCCCTCCACTTT. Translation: CAISEGQRTPLHF.

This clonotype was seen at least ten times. The CDR3 DNA reads as TGCAGCGTGGGTAGCGACTCCTACGAGCAGTACTTC. This encodes CSVGSDSYEQYF. V gene TRBV29-1 combines with J gene TRBJ2-7, with D possibly matching TRBD2 (5 bases). Germline V gene data show CDR1 as SQVTM and CDR2 as ANQGSEA. There are 12 residues in the CDR3. V was clipped by 6 bases and J by 0 bases, with 9 bases between them.

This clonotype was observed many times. The CDR3 bases are TGTGCCAGCTCAGCAATAACAGGGGGCCCGAACACTGAAGCTTTCTTT. Translation: CASSAITGGPNTEAFF. The chain uses TRBV18 and TRBJ1-1; 9 nucleotides agree with TRBD1. V shed 5 bases, J shed 1 base, and the junction held 8 bases outside the gene matches. The CDR3 covers 16 residues. CDR1 is KGHSH and CDR2 is LQKENI in the germline V gene.

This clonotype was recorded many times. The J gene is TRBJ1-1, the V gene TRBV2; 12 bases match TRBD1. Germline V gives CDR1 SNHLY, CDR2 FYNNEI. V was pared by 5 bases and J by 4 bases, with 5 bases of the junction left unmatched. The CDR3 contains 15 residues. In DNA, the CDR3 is TGTGCCAGCAGTTCCGGGACAGGGGGCGTCACTGAAGCTTTCTTT. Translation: CASSSGTGGVTEAFF.

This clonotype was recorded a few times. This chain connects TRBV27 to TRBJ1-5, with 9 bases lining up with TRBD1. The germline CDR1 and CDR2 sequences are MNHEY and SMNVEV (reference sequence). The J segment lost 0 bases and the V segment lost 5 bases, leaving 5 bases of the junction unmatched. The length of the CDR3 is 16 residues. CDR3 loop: CASSPGTGNSNQPQHF. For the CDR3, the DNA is TGTGCCAGCAGTCCCGGGACAGGGAATAGCAATCAGCCCCAGCATTTT.

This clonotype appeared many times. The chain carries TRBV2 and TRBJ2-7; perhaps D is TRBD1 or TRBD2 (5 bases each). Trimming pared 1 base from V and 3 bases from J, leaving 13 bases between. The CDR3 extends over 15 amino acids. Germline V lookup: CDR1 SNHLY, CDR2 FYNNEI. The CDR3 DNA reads TGTGCCAGCAGTGAAGGAGGGGTCCCGATCTACGAGCAGTACTTC. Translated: CASSEGGVPIYEQYF.

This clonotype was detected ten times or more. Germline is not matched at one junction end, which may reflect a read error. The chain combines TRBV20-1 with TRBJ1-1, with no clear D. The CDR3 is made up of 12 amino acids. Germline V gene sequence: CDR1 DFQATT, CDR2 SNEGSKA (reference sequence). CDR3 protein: CSVPFGNAEAFF. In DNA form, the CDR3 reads TGCAGTGTCCCATTCGGGAACGCTGAAGCTTTCTTT.

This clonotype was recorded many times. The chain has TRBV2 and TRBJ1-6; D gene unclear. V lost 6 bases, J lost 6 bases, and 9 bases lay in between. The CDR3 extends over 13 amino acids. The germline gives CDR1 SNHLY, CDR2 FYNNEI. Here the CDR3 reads CASRDSRNSPLHF. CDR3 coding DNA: TGTGCCAGCAGGGATTCTCGTAATTCACCCCTCCACTTT.